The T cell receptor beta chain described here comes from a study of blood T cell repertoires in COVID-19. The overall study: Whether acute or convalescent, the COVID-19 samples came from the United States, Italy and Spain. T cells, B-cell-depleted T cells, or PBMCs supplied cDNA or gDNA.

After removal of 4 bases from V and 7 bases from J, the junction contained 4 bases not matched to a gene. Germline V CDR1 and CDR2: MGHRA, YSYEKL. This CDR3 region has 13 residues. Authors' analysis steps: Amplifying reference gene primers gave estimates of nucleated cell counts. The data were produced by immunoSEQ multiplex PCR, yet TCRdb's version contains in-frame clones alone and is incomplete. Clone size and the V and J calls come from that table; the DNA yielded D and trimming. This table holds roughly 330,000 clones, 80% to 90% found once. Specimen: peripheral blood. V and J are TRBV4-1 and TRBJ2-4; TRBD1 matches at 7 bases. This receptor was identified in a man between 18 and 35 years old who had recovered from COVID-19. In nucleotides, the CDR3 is TGCGCCAGCAGCCCCGGGACAGAGAACATTCAGTACTTC. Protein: CASSPGTENIQYF.